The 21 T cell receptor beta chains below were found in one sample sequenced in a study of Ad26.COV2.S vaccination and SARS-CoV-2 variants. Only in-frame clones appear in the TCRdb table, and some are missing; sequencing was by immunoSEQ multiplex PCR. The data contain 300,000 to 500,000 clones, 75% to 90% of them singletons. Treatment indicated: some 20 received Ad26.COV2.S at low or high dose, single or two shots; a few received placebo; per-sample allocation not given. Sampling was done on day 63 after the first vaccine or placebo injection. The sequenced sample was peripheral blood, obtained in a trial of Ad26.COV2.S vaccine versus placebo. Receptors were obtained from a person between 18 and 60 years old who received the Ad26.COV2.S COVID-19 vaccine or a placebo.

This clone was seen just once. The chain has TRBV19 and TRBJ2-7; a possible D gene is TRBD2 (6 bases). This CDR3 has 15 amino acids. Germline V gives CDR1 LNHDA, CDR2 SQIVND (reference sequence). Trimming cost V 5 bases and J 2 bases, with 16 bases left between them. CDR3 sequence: CASSLSGLVAYEQYF. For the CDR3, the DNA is TGTGCCAGTAGTCTCTCGGGACTTGTAGCCTACGAGCAGTACTTC. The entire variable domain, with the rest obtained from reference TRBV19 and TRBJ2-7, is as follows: DGGITQSPKYLFRKEGQNVTLSCEQNLNHDAMYWYRQDPGQGLRLIYYSQIVNDFQKGDIAEGYSVSREKKESFPLTVTSAQKNPTAFYLCASSLSGLVAYEQYFGPGTRLTVT.

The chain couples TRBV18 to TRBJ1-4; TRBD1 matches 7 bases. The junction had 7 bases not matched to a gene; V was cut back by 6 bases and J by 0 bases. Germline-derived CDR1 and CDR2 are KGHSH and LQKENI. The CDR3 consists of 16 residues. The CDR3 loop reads CASSLDRLTTNEKLFF. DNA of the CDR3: TGTGCCAGCTCTCTGGACAGGCTAACAACTAATGAAAAACTGTTTTTT. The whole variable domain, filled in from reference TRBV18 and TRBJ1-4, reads NAGVMQNPRHLVRRRGQEARLRCSPMKGHSHVYWYRQLPEEGLKFMVYLQKENIIDESGMPKERFSAEFPKEGPSILRIQQVVRGDSAAYFCASSLDRLTTNEKLFFGSGTQLSVL.

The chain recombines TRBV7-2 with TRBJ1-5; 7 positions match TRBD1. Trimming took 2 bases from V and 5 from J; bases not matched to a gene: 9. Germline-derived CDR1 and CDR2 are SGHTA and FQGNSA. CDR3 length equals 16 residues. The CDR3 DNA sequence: TGTGCCAGCAGCTTATTCGACAGGGCCGTCGATCAGCCCCAGCATTTT. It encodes CASSLFDRAVDQPQHF.

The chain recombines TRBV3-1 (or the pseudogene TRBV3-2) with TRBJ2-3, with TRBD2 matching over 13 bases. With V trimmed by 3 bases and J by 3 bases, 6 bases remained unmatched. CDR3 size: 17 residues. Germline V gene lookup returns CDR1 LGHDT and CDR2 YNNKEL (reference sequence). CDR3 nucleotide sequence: TGTGCCAGCAGCCAGAGAACGGGACTAGCGGGGACAGATACGCAGTATTTT. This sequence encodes CASSQRTGLAGTDTQYF.

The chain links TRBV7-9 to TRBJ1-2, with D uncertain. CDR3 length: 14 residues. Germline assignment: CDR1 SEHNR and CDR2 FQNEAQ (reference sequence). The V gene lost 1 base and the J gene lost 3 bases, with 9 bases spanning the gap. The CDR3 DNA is TGTGCCAGCAGCTTAGGGGCGGCAGACTATGGCTACACCTTC. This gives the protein CASSLGAADYGYTF.

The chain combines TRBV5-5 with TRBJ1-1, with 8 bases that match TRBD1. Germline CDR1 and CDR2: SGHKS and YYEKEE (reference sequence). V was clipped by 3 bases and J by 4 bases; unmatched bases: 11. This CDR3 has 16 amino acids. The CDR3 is CASSSTGGIRSTEAFF. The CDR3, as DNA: TGTGCCAGCAGCTCCACAGGGGGGATCCGTAGCACTGAAGCTTTCTTT. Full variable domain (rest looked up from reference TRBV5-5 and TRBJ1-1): DAGVTQSPTHLIKTRGQQVTLRCSPISGHKSVSWYQQVLGQGPQFIFQYYEKEERGRGNFPDRFSARQFPNYSSELNVNALLLGDSALYLCASSSTGGIRSTEAFFGQGTRLTVV.

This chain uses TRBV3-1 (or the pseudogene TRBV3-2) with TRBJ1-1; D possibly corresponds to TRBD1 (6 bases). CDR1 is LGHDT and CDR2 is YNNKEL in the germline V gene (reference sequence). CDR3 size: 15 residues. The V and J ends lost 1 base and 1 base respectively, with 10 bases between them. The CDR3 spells CASSQGGPTNTEAFF. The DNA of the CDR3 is TGTGCCAGCAGCCAAGGGGGGCCTACGAACACTGAAGCTTTCTTT.

The CDR3 is CASSQGLRGSGYTF. CDR3 in DNA: TGTGCCAGCAGCCAAGGTCTCAGAGGGTCTGGCTACACCTTC. The chain uses TRBV3-1 (or the pseudogene TRBV3-2) and TRBJ1-2, with D unclear. Per the germline V gene, CDR1 is LGHDT and CDR2 is YNNKEL (reference sequence). The CDR3 loop spans 14 amino acids. V was clipped by 1 base and J by 7 bases, with 13 bases between them.

CDR3 nucleotide sequence: TGTGCCAGCAGCTTGGGAGGAGCAACTAATGAAAAACTGTTTTTT. It yields the protein CASSLGGATNEKLFF. V usage is TRBV5-4 and J usage is TRBJ1-4; D not resolved. This CDR3 is 15 amino acids long. V was trimmed by 0 bases and J by 0 bases, leaving 6 bases between them. Germline lookup yields CDR1 SGHNT and CDR2 YYREEE (reference sequence).

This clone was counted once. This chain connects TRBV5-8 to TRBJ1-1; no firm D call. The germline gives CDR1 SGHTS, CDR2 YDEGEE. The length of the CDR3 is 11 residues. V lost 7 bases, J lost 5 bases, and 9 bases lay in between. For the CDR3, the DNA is TGTGCCAGCCGTTCTAGGACTGAAGCTTTCTTT. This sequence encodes CASRSRTEAFF.

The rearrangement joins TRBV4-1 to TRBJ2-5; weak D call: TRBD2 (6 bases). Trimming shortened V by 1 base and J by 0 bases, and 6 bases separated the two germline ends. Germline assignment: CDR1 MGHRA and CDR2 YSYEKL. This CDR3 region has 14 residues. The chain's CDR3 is CASSQGTNQETQYF. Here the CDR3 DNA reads TGCGCCAGCAGCCAAGGGACTAACCAAGAGACCCAGTACTTC.

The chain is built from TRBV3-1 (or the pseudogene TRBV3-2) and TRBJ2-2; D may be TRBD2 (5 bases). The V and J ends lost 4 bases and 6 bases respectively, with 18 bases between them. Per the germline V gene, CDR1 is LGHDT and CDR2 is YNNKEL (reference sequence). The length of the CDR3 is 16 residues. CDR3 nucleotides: TGTGCCAGCAGCCTTTTAGGAGGTGCGGTGGCCGGGGAGCTGTTTTTT. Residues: CASSLLGGAVAGELFF.

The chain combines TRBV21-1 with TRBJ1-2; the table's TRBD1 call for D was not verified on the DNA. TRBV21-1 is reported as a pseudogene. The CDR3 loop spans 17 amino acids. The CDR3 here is CASSKVSGQGGNYGYTF. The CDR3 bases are TGTGCCAGCAGCAAAGTTTCGGGACAGGGTGGTAACTATGGCTACACCTTC.

The CDR3 bases are TGTGCCAGCAGGACAGGGGACAGGAGTTCACCCCTCCACTTT. Encoded protein: CASRTGDRSSPLHF. V and J are TRBV27 and TRBJ1-6, with TRBD1 identical over 8 bases. CDR1 is MNHEY, CDR2 SMNVEV, per germline (reference sequence). The CDR3 totals 14 residues. The J segment lost 9 bases and the V segment lost 6 bases, leaving 7 bases of the junction unmatched.

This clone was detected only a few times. The CDR3 bases are TGTGCCAGCAGCCCGGGCTGGGAGACCCAGTACTTC. Protein: CASSPGWETQYF. The chain uses TRBV6-5 and TRBJ2-5; D uncertain. Trimming removed 6 bases from V and 5 bases from J, with 10 bases in between. This CDR3 is built from 12 residues. Per the germline V gene, CDR1 is MNHEY and CDR2 is SVGAGI.

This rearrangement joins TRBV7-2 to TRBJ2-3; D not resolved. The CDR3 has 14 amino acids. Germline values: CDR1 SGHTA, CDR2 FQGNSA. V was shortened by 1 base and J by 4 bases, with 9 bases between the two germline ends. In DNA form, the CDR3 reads TGTGCCAGCAGCTTAGGGCACTTGCCAGATACGCAGTATTTT. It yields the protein CASSLGHLPDTQYF.

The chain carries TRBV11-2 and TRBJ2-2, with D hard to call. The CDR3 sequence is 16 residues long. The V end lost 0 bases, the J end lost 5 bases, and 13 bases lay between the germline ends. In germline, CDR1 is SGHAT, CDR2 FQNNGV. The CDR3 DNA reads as TGTGCCAGCAGCTTAGACCGCAAGGAAAGGACCGGGGAGCTGTTTTTT. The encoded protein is CASSLDRKERTGELFF. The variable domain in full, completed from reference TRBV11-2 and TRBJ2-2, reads EAGVAQSPRYKIIEKRQSVAFWCNPISGHATLYWYQQILGQGPKLLIQFQNNGVVDDSQLPKDRFSAERLKGVDSTLKIQPAKLEDSAVYLCASSLDRKERTGELFFGEGSRLTVL.

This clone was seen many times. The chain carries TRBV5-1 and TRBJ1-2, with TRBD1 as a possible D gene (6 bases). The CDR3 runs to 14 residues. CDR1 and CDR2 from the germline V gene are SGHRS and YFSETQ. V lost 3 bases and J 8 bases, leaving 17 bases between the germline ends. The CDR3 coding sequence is TGCGCCAGCAGCTGGGTTTCTGGGGGCGACGGCTACACCTTC. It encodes CASSWVSGGDGYTF. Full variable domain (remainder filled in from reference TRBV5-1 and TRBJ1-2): KAGVTQTPRYLIKTRGQQVTLSCSPISGHRSVSWYQQTPGQGLQFLFEYFSETQRNKGNFPGRFSGRQFSNSRSEMNVSTLELGDSALYLCASSWVSGGDGYTFGSGTRLTVV.

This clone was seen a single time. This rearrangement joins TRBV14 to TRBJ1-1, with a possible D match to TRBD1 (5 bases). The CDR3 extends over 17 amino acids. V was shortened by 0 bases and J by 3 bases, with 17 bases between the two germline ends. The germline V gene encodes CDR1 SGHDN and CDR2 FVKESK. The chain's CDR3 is CASSQDQDRYGYTEAFF. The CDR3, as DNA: TGTGCCAGCAGCCAAGATCAAGACAGATATGGGTACACTGAAGCTTTCTTT.

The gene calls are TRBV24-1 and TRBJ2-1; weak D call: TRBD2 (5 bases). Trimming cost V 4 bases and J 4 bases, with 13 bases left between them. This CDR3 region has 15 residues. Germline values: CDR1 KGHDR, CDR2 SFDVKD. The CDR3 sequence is CATSDTRTGYNEQFF. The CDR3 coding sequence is TGTGCCACCAGTGACACTCGGACGGGATACAATGAGCAGTTCTTC.

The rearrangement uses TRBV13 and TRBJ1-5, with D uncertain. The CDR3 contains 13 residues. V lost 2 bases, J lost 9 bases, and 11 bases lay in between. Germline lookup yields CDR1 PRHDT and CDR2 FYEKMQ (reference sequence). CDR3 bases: TGTGCCAGCAGCTTATCGGTGGTAGGGCCCCAGCATTTT. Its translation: CASSLSVVGPQHF. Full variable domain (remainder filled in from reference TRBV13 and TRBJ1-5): AAGVIQSPRHLIKEKRETATLKCYPIPRHDTVYWYQQGPGQDPQFLISFYEKMQSDKGSIPDRFSAQQFSDYHSELNMSSLELGDSALYFCASSLSVVGPQHFGDGTRLSIL.